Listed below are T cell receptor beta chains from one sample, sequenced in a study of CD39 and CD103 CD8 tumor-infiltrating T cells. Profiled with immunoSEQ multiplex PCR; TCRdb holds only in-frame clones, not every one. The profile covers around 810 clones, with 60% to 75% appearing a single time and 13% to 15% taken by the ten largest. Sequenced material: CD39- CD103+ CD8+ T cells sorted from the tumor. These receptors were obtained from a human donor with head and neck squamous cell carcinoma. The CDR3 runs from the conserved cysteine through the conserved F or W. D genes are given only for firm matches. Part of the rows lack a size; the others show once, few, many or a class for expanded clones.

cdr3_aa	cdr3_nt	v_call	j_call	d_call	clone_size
CASSQSFSGGLETQYF	TGCGCCAGCAGCCAATCCTTTTCGGGGGGGCTTGAGACCCAGTACTTC	TRBV4-1	TRBJ2-5	TRBD2	NA
CASSLEVYSGNTIYF	TGTGCCAGCAGCTTGGAAGTCTACTCTGGAAACACCATATATTTT	TRBV5-5	TRBJ1-3	NA	NA
CASSATYDNPYGYTF	TGTGCCAGTAGTGCAACATATGACAATCCCTATGGCTACACCTTC	TRBV19	TRBJ1-2	NA	NA
CAWRFEPLNSPLHF	TGTGCCTGGAGATTCGAACCCCTTAATTCACCCCTCCACTTT	TRBV30	TRBJ1-6	NA	few
CASSSPPSGAGDRYTQYF	TGTGCCAGCAGCTCACCGCCATCGGGGGCGGGGGACCGATATACGCAGTATTTT	TRBV7-9	TRBJ2-3	NA	NA
CASSLITDTQYF	TGTGCCAGCAGCTTAATCACAGATACGCAGTATTTT	TRBV7-9	TRBJ2-3	NA	NA
CASSPHQGPSYEQYF	TGTGCCAGCAGCCCTCACCAGGGACCTTCCTACGAGCAGTACTTC	TRBV7-3	TRBJ2-7	NA	few
CASSDGNTDTQYF	TGTGCCAGCAGTGACGGGAACACAGATACGCAGTATTTT	TRBV6-1	TRBJ2-3	NA	NA
CASSETAAYEQYF	TGTGCCAGCAGCGAAACAGCTGCCTACGAGCAGTACTTC	TRBV7-8	TRBJ2-7	NA	few
CASNGDSYEQYF	TGTGCCAGCAACGGGGACAGCTACGAGCAGTACTTC	TRBV6-1	TRBJ2-7	TRBD1	NA
CASSYSLQNTGELFF	TGTGCCAGCAGTTACTCACTCCAGAACACCGGGGAGCTGTTTTTT	TRBV6-5	TRBJ2-2	NA	NA
CASSIGWNEQFF	TGTGCCAGTAGTATAGGTTGGAATGAGCAGTTCTTC	TRBV19	TRBJ2-1	NA	NA
CASSLDYAYMGAFF	TGTGCCAGCAGCTTAGATTACGCCTATATGGGAGCTTTCTTT	TRBV11-2	TRBJ1-1	NA	NA
CASTKTDSYEQYF	TGTGCCAGCACCAAGACAGATTCCTACGAGCAGTACTTC	TRBV2	TRBJ2-7	NA	few
CASSLATGGAGGYTF	TGTGCCAGCAGCTTGGCCACAGGGGGCGCAGGGGGCTACACCTTC	TRBV5-4	TRBJ1-2	TRBD1	NA
CSVEDRVYEQFF	TGCAGCGTTGAAGACAGGGTCTATGAGCAGTTCTTC	TRBV29-1	TRBJ2-1	NA	few
CASTVRNYEQYF	TGTGCCTCAACCGTCCGGAACTACGAGCAGTACTTC	TRBV30	TRBJ2-7	NA	NA
CASSSGSSYNEQFF	TGTGCCAGCAGCTCCGGGAGCTCCTACAATGAGCAGTTCTTC	TRBV7-9	TRBJ2-1	NA	NA
CASSIMGGPNNEQFF	TGTGCCAGCAGTATAATGGGGGGACCGAACAATGAGCAGTTCTTC	TRBV6-5	TRBJ2-1	NA	few
CASSIQGSYNEQFF	TGTGCCAGCAGTATACAGGGGTCCTACAATGAGCAGTTCTTC	TRBV27	TRBJ2-1	TRBD1	once
CASSLGYAGELNTEAFF	TGTGCCAGCAGCTTAGGTTATGCAGGGGAACTCAACACTGAAGCTTTCTTT	TRBV7-9	TRBJ1-1	NA	once
CASASGGYGYTF	TGTGCCAGCGCCTCAGGGGGTTATGGCTACACCTTC	TRBV6-1	TRBJ1-2	TRBD1	NA
CASSSPGRGYEQYF	TGTGCCAGCAGCTCCCCGGGACGCGGATACGAGCAGTACTTC	TRBV28	TRBJ2-7	NA	few
CASSRIRDRGLFWPNSYNEQFF	TGTGCCAGCAGCCGTATACGGGACAGGGGGCTCTTCTGGCCAAACTCCTACAATGAGCAGTTCTTC	TRBV4-2	TRBJ2-1	TRBD1	NA
CASSPPTQGDEQYF	TGTGCCAGCAGCCCCCCGACACAGGGTGACGAGCAGTACTTC	TRBV5-6	TRBJ2-7	NA	NA